This T cell receptor (beta chain) was sequenced for a study of T cell responses to AZD1222 COVID-19 vaccine. Study-level points and caveats: Mapped onto spike, vaccine-associated CD4 TCRs spanned it and were dominant at 160-218 and 743-854.

Points on this clone: Its antigen remains unidentified.

Generated by immunoSEQ multiplex PCR, the TCRdb table keeps only in-frame clones and is missing some. The top ten clones hold 6% to 7% of a sample with 40,000 to 60,000 clones, 80% to 90% of them seen once. CDR1 is SGHDT and CDR2 is YYEEEE in the germline V gene. The CDR3 length is 12 residues. J lost 8 bases, V lost 4 bases, and 5 bases had no gene match. The chain uses TRBV5-6 and TRBJ1-2, with 7 bases identical to TRBD1. The receptor was derived from an adult who received the AZD1222 COVID-19 vaccine. The specimen was peripheral blood, collected 28 days after the second AZD1222 dose. The CDR3 coding sequence is TGTGCCAGCAGCATTACAGGGGTGGGCTACACCTTC. Translating gives CASSITGVGYTF.